This is a list of T cell receptor beta chains from one sample in a study of radiation and T cells in renal cell carcinoma. Clones were read by immunoSEQ multiplex PCR, and TCRdb kept only the in-frame ones, dropping some. The sample gives around 86,000 clones, about 86% of which show up once; roughly 20% is in the top ten. The input for sequencing was blood, taken from a patient whose treatment included radiotherapy and nephrectomy. These receptors were taken from a woman in her forties or fifties with renal cell carcinoma. The CDR3 runs from the conserved cysteine through the conserved F or W. D genes are given only for firm matches. Clone size is not always given. Where it is, it says once, few, many or a class for expanded clones.

j_call: TRBJ2-3
d_call: TRBD2
v_call: TRBV5-1
clone_size: .
cdr3_nt: TGCGCCAGCAGGAGTAGCGGGGGGGCAGATACGCAGTATTTT
cdr3_aa: CASRSSGGADTQYF

j_call: TRBJ1-2
d_call: TRBD1
v_call: TRBV6-5
clone_size: once
cdr3_nt: TGTGCCAGCAGACCCCCGGGACAGGGATATGGCTACACCTTC
cdr3_aa: CASRPPGQGYGYTF

j_call: TRBJ2-3
d_call: .
v_call: TRBV7-6
clone_size: .
cdr3_nt: TGTGCCAGCAGCTTAGTTGGGGGCGCAGATACGCAGTATTTT
cdr3_aa: CASSLVGGADTQYF

j_call: TRBJ2-5
d_call: .
v_call: TRBV28
clone_size: .
cdr3_nt: TGTGCCAGCAGTTTGACGGGGTTCGGTAAGACCCAGTACTTC
cdr3_aa: CASSLTGFGKTQYF

j_call: TRBJ2-1
d_call: TRBD2
v_call: TRBV7-2
clone_size: .
cdr3_nt: TGTGCCAGCAGCCCGGGGGATAGGACTAGCGATTACAATGAGCAGTTCTTC
cdr3_aa: CASSPGDRTSDYNEQFF

j_call: TRBJ2-3
d_call: .
v_call: TRBV10-2
clone_size: .
cdr3_nt: TGCGCCAGCAGGTCGGGACCTTCCACAGATACGCAGTATTTT
cdr3_aa: CASRSGPSTDTQYF

j_call: TRBJ2-7
d_call: TRBD1
v_call: TRBV7-2
clone_size: .
cdr3_nt: TGTGCCAGCAGCTTAGGGACAGGGGGTCCCTACGAGCAGTACTTC
cdr3_aa: CASSLGTGGPYEQYF

j_call: TRBJ1-4
d_call: .
v_call: TRBV19
clone_size: .
cdr3_nt: TGTGCCAGTAGTATGAACAGCCTCCTTGGGGAAAAACTGTTTTTT
cdr3_aa: CASSMNSLLGEKLFF

j_call: TRBJ1-3
d_call: .
v_call: TRBV28
clone_size: .
cdr3_nt: TGTGCCAGCAGTAGTACGGGCCTCGGGGGAAACACCATATATTTT
cdr3_aa: CASSSTGLGGNTIYF

j_call: TRBJ1-5
d_call: .
v_call: TRBV28
clone_size: .
cdr3_nt: TGTGCCAGTTCCTTAGGGAATTCTAATCAGCCCCAGCATTTT
cdr3_aa: CASSLGNSNQPQHF

j_call: TRBJ2-5
d_call: .
v_call: TRBV9
clone_size: .
cdr3_nt: TGTGCCAGCAGCGTATCTGGACAAGAGACCCAGTACTTC
cdr3_aa: CASSVSGQETQYF

j_call: TRBJ1-1
d_call: .
v_call: TRBV6-6
clone_size: .
cdr3_nt: TGTGCCAGCATGGTAGGGCGCAGGTACACTGAAGCTTTCTTT
cdr3_aa: CASMVGRRYTEAFF

j_call: TRBJ1-1
d_call: .
v_call: TRBV30
clone_size: once
cdr3_nt: TGTGCCTGGAGTGTGGTGGTCACTGAAGCTTTCTTT
cdr3_aa: CAWSVVVTEAFF

j_call: TRBJ2-7
d_call: .
v_call: TRBV7-2
clone_size: .
cdr3_nt: TGTGCCAGCAGCCCTCTTTCCTACGAGCAGTACTTC
cdr3_aa: CASSPLSYEQYF

j_call: TRBJ2-7
d_call: TRBD1
v_call: TRBV5-5
clone_size: .
cdr3_nt: TGTGCCAGCAGCCGCGGACAGGGCAACGAGCAGTACTTC
cdr3_aa: CASSRGQGNEQYF

j_call: TRBJ2-2
d_call: .
v_call: TRBV11-3
clone_size: .
cdr3_nt: TGTGCCAGCAGCCTCGCTGCGAACACCGGGGAGCTGTTTTTT
cdr3_aa: CASSLAANTGELFF